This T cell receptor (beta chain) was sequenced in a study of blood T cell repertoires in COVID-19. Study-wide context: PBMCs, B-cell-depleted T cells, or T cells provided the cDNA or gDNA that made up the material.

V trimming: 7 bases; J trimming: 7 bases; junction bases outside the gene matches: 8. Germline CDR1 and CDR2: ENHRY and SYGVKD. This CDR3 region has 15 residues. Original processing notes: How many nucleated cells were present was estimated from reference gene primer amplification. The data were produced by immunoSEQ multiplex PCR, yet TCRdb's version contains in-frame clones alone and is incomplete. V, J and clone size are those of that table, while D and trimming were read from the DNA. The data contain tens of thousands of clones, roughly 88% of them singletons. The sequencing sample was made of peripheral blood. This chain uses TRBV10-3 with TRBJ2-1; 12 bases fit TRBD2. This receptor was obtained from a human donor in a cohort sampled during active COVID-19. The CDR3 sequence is CAITPGLAGPNEQFF. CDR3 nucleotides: TGTGCCATCACCCCCGGACTAGCGGGACCTAATGAGCAGTTCTTC.